These 21 T cell receptor beta chains were sequenced from one sample in a study of siplizumab effects on memory and regulatory T cells. Their recognized antigens are unknown. The authors cocultured the mixed lymphocyte reaction cells at 37 degrees C for 6 to 7 days. TCRdb's copy holds only in-frame clones and misses some; the assay was immunoSEQ multiplex PCR. The sample shows 15,000 or so clones, approximately 45% of them seen only once. Sequenced material: CFSE-low (dividing) CD4+ T cells sorted from an allogeneic mixed lymphocyte reaction. These receptors all stem from a human donor in good health; the cells came from an allogeneic mixed lymphocyte reaction. Some clones in this sample may be carry-over from other donors' samples.

Only a few counts were recorded for this clone. The V call is TRBV28, the J call TRBJ2-7, with a possible D match to TRBD1 (6 bases). The V gene lost 4 bases and the J gene lost 3 bases, with 16 bases spanning the gap. Germline lookup yields CDR1 MDHEN and CDR2 SYDVKM. The CDR3 consists of 15 residues. The CDR3 DNA reads as TGTGCCAGCAGTTCCCCTGTCGACAGGTTCTACGAGCAGTACTTC. Its translation is CASSSPVDRFYEQYF.

The chain combines TRBV7-8 with TRBJ2-3, with D unclear. Germline CDR1 SGHVS, CDR2 FQNEAQ. This CDR3 comprises 11 residues. V gave up 3 bases and J gave up 5 bases, with 3 bases separating them. The CDR3 region is CASSFLDTQYF. The CDR3 coding sequence is TGTGCCAGCAGCTTTCTAGATACGCAGTATTTT.

This clone was counted only a few times. V is TRBV28 and J is TRBJ2-1; TRBD2 agrees at 8 bases. With V trimmed by 6 bases and J by 0 bases, 10 bases remained unmatched. CDR3 length equals 17 residues. Germline values: CDR1 MDHEN, CDR2 SYDVKM. The CDR3 is CASRGFGAGGSYNEQFF. The CDR3 DNA reads as TGTGCCAGCAGGGGGTTCGGCGCGGGAGGCTCCTACAATGAGCAGTTCTTC.

The chain employs TRBV7-2 and TRBJ2-1; 8 bases line up with TRBD1. Germline CDR1 reads SGHTA; CDR2 reads FQGNSA. The CDR3 contains 18 residues. Trimming cost V 3 bases and J 0 bases; bases outside gene matches: 10. The DNA for the CDR3 is TGTGCCAGCAGCTTTGAGGACAGGGCCTTCGGCTCCTACAATGAGCAGTTCTTC. It codes for CASSFEDRAFGSYNEQFF.

The genes are TRBV6-6 and TRBJ2-7, with a tentative D call TRBD1 (7 bases). Germline V CDR1 and CDR2: MNHNY, SVGAGI (reference sequence). Between the trimmed V and J ends, which lost 5 bases and 3 bases, there was a span of 14 bases. This CDR3 spans 14 amino acids. The CDR3 loop is CASSRAGQNYEQYF. The CDR3 nucleotides are TGTGCCAGCAGTCGCGCGGGACAGAACTACGAGCAGTACTTC.

This chain's CDR3 is CASSPTSGANVLTF. As DNA, the CDR3 is TGTGCCAGCAGCCCGACTTCTGGGGCCAACGTCCTGACTTTC. V usage is TRBV11-3 and J usage is TRBJ2-6; D not resolved. This CDR3 has 14 residues. Trimming shortened V by 5 bases and J by 1 base, and 6 bases separated the two germline ends. Germline V gives CDR1 SGHNT, CDR2 YENEEA. Full variable domain (remainder filled in from reference TRBV11-3 and TRBJ2-6): EAGVVQSPRYKIIEKKQPVAFWCNPISGHNTLYWYLQNLGQGPELLIRYENEEAVDDSQLPKDRFSAERLKGVDSTLKIQPAELGDSAVYLCASSPTSGANVLTFGAGSRLTVL.

This clone is termed medium-sized. V is TRBV4-1 and J is TRBJ2-7, with TRBD2 identical over 12 bases. V lost 4 bases and J lost 4; bases outside the gene matches: 2. CDR1 and CDR2 from the germline V gene are MGHRA and YSYEKL. This CDR3 spans 14 amino acids. CDR3 nucleotides: TGCGCCAGCAGCCTAGGGACTAGCGGGTACGAGCAGTACTTC. Its translation is CASSLGTSGYEQYF.

The V gene is TRBV18, the J gene TRBJ1-3, with D hard to call. CDR3 length equals 16 residues. Trimming cost V 3 bases and J 2 bases, with 14 bases left between them. Germline-derived CDR1 and CDR2 are KGHSH and LQKENI. The CDR3 loop reads CASSPEMAGTGNTIYF. Here the CDR3 DNA reads TGTGCCAGCTCACCGGAGATGGCCGGGACTGGAAACACCATATATTTT.

This chain uses TRBV11-2 with TRBJ2-3; D may be TRBD2 (6 bases). V lost 6 bases and J 3 bases, leaving 16 bases between the germline ends. The CDR3 runs to 15 residues. CDR1 SGHAT and CDR2 FQNNGV come from the germline V gene. CDR3 sequence reads: CASRIAGGLTDTQYF. DNA of the CDR3: TGTGCCAGCAGGATAGCCGGAGGGCTGACAGATACGCAGTATTTT. The full variable domain, completed using reference TRBV11-2 and TRBJ2-3, is EAGVAQSPRYKIIEKRQSVAFWCNPISGHATLYWYQQILGQGPKLLIQFQNNGVVDDSQLPKDRFSAERLKGVDSTLKIQPAKLEDSAVYLCASRIAGGLTDTQYFGPGTRLTVL.

The gene calls are TRBV5-4 and TRBJ2-3; maybe TRBD1 (6 bases). Germline loops: CDR1 SGHNT, CDR2 YYREEE (reference sequence). Trimming shortened V by 4 bases and J by 5 bases, and 23 bases separated the two germline ends. The CDR3 totals 17 residues. The chain's CDR3 is CASSLSGQTLPLDTQYF. DNA for the CDR3: TGTGCCAGCAGCCTCTCCGGACAGACTCTCCCTCTAGATACGCAGTATTTT.

This clone has a handful of counts. The gene calls are TRBV30 and TRBJ1-3; D remains unclear. Trimming stripped 7 bases from V and 1 base from J, with 14 bases between. Germline values: CDR1 GTSNPN, CDR2 SVGIG (reference sequence). The CDR3 is made up of 14 amino acids. The CDR3 coding sequence is TGTGCCTACCAGGTTGGCACGTCTGGAAACACCATATATTTT. It yields the protein CAYQVGTSGNTIYF.

This clone was counted only a few times. This sequence joins TRBV9 and TRBJ2-7; 8 bases map to TRBD1. The V gene end was trimmed by 5 bases and the J gene end by 1 base; junction bases not matched to a gene: 8. The CDR3 covers 15 residues. CDR1 is SGDLS, CDR2 YYNGEE, per germline. CDR3 coding DNA: TGTGCCAGCAGTGAAGGACAGGGCCCATCCTACGAGCAGTACTTC. This sequence encodes CASSEGQGPSYEQYF. Full variable domain (outside the CDR3, taken from reference TRBV9 and TRBJ2-7): DSGVTQTPKHLITATGQRVTLRCSPRSGDLSVYWYQQSLDQGLQFLIQYYNGEERAKGNILERFSAQQFPDLHSELNLSSLELGDSALYFCASSEGQGPSYEQYFGPGTRLTVT.

This clone showed up just a few times. The chain joins TRBV6-5 to TRBJ2-3; D is ambiguous. The CDR3 spans 15 residues. Trimming cost V 2 bases and J 3 bases, with 12 bases left between them. Germline lookup yields CDR1 MNHEY and CDR2 SVGAGI. The CDR3 protein is CASSYGGRTTDTQYF. CDR3 bases: TGTGCCAGCAGTTACGGTGGCAGGACGACAGATACGCAGTATTTT.

This clone was recorded a few times. The chain combines TRBV16 with TRBJ2-5; 9 nucleotides match TRBD1. Matching the DNA end better, TRBJ2-7 makes the J call doubtful. CDR3 length: 16 amino acids. The germline CDR1 and CDR2 sequences are KGHSY and FQNENV. This CDR3 is CASSQATGGIYYEQYF. DNA for the CDR3: TGTGCCAGCAGCCAGGCGACAGGGGGGATATATTACGAGCAGTACTTC.

This clone was counted between two and nine times. This chain joins TRBV18 and TRBJ2-2; 8 nucleotides align to TRBD1. Germline assignment: CDR1 KGHSH and CDR2 LQKENI. Trimming took 3 bases from V and 3 from J; bases not matched to a gene: 3. The CDR3 extends over 15 amino acids. The CDR3 is CASSPGQEHTGELFF. Here the CDR3 DNA reads TGTGCCAGCTCACCGGGACAGGAGCACACCGGGGAGCTGTTTTTT.

There are a few counts of this clone. CDR3 in amino acids: CSVVAGMNTEAFF. The CDR3 DNA reads as TGCAGCGTCGTTGCAGGGATGAACACTGAAGCTTTCTTT. V usage is TRBV29-1 and J usage is TRBJ1-1, with a weak D call TRBD1 (5 bases). CDR1 and CDR2 (germline): SQVTM, ANQGSEA. Trimming shortened V by 6 bases and J by 0 bases, and 11 bases separated the two germline ends. This CDR3 has 13 amino acids.

The V gene is TRBV19, the J gene TRBJ2-1; D is unresolved. Germline CDR1 reads LNHDA; CDR2 reads SQIVND (reference sequence). The ends were cut back, 3 bases at V and 0 bases at J, with 9 bases in the middle. The CDR3 has 15 residues. The DNA for the CDR3 is TGTGCCAGTAGTATTGAGCGAGCCTCCTACAATGAGCAGTTCTTC. It specifies CASSIERASYNEQFF.

The chain recombines TRBV27 with TRBJ1-5; TRBD1 is a possible D gene (6 bases). Germline values: CDR1 MNHEY, CDR2 SMNVEV (reference sequence). There are 16 residues in the CDR3. V lost 5 bases and J 0 bases, leaving 14 bases between the germline ends. In DNA, the CDR3 is TGTGCCAGCAGTCCACGGACAGTCAATAGCAATCAGCCCCAGCATTTT. It is translated as CASSPRTVNSNQPQHF.

The genes are TRBV7-3 and TRBJ2-3; 7 positions match TRBD2. CDR1 is SGHTA, CDR2 FQGTGA, per germline. J lost 0 bases, V lost 6 bases, and 3 bases had no gene match. The CDR3 consists of 14 residues. The CDR3: CASRASGSTDTQYF. The CDR3, as DNA: TGTGCCAGCAGGGCTAGCGGTAGCACAGATACGCAGTATTTT.

This clone was observed a few times. The V and J genes are TRBV6-6 and TRBJ2-5; 7 bases match TRBD2. The V and J ends lost 7 bases and 5 bases, in that order; junction bases with no gene match: 13. This CDR3 is 15 amino acids long. CDR1 and CDR2 from the germline V gene are MNHNY and SVGAGI (reference sequence). This chain's CDR3 is CASTLGAGVGETQYF. The CDR3, as DNA: TGTGCCAGCACCCTTGGGGCGGGAGTTGGGGAGACCCAGTACTTC.

This clone was seen at least ten times. This chain connects TRBV19 to TRBJ2-7; 7 bases match TRBD2. The CDR3 has 13 amino acids. V shed 4 bases and J 2 bases; nucleotides not matched to a gene: 2. Germline values: CDR1 LNHDA, CDR2 SQIVND (reference sequence). The CDR3 spells CASSRGLTYEQYF. The CDR3 coding sequence is TGTGCCAGTAGTAGGGGACTAACCTACGAGCAGTACTTC.